This paragraph covers one T cell receptor beta chain sequence. Its antigen remains unidentified. This sample is drawn from a study of T cell responses to AZD1222 COVID-19 vaccine. Study outcomes and limitations: Spike-specific TCR breadth and depth were elevated following two AZD1222 doses. Donors were chiefly white British, with a greater number of females, and clonal diversity was perhaps underestimated. Baseline antibody screening turned up just six or seven seropositive AZD1222 recipients.

Germline assignment: CDR1 LNHDA and CDR2 SQIVND (reference sequence). CDR3 size: 16 residues. Trimming took 8 bases from V and 3 from J, leaving 22 bases between them. Produced via immunoSEQ multiplex PCR; TCRdb's table is partial and in-frame only. The data contain around 130,000 clones, about 90% of them singletons. Pooling covered second doses at about 4 or about 12 weeks. V usage is TRBV19 and J usage is TRBJ2-5; D is unresolved. The input for sequencing was peripheral blood, taken 28 days after the second AZD1222 dose. This TCR derives from an adult who received the AZD1222 COVID-19 vaccine. The CDR3 DNA sequence: TGTGCCAGTTCCGCCCCCGGTTTTTCAGTAAAAGAGACCCAGTACTTC. Its translation: CASSAPGFSVKETQYF.